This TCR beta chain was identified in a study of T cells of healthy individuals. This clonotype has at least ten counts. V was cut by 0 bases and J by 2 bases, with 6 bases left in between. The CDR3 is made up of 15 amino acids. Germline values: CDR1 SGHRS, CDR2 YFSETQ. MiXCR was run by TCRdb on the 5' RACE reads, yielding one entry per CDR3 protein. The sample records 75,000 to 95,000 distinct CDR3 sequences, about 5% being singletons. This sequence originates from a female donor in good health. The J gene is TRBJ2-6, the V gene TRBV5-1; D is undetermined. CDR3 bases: TGCGCCAGCAGCTTGGGACAACCTGGGGCCAACGTCCTGACTTTC. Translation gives CASSLGQPGANVLTF.